The 27 T cell receptor beta chains in this list originate from one sample, sequenced in a study of CD8 T cells in Susac syndrome (dated 2019 in TCRdb). Libraries were made using the immunoSEQ multiplex PCR assay. RNA was extracted using the RNeasy kit, and roughly 0.5 to 1 microgram was reverse transcribed with random hexamers. TCRdb took the public reads, trimmed them with fastp at Q25, ran MiXCR for clone calling and kept in-frame beta chains. Here each entry gathers all rows of one CDR3 protein and keeps the most common genes and DNA. This sample gives some 180,000 distinct CDR3 sequences in total; about 94% of them show up just once. Jointly, the top ten make up 0.1% to 0.12% of the sample. The specimen sequenced was CD4+ T cells from PBMCs. The source of these receptors is a human donor in good health.

This clonotype was picked up one time. The rearrangement links TRBV7-2 to TRBJ2-3; D unclear. Per germline, CDR1 SGHTA and CDR2 FQGNSA. V lost 5 bases and J lost 6, with 12 bases in between. There are 13 residues in the CDR3. In DNA, the CDR3 is TGTGCCAGCAGCCCAGGAGTCGAGGATACGCAGTATTTT. It codes for CASSPGVEDTQYF.

The chain carries TRBV4-2 and TRBJ2-2; D not resolved. Per the germline V gene, CDR1 is LGHNA and CDR2 is YNFKEQ. There are 15 residues in the CDR3. Trimming stripped 4 bases from V and 0 bases from J, with 9 bases between. CDR3 region: CASSRSDSNTGELFF. The CDR3 nucleotides read TGTGCCAGCAGCCGGAGCGATTCGAACACCGGGGAGCTGTTTTTT.

V and J are TRBV19 and TRBJ1-2; 9 bases agree with TRBD1. The V gene's germline CDR1 is LNHDA and CDR2 SQIVND (reference sequence). The trim removed 9 bases at V and 7 bases at J, leaving 15 bases unmatched. The CDR3 covers 15 residues. Here the CDR3 reads CASKNPWTGEGGYTF. CDR3 in DNA: TGTGCCAGCAAGAACCCCTGGACAGGGGAGGGTGGCTACACCTTC. Full variable domain (outside the CDR3, taken from reference TRBV19 and TRBJ1-2): DGGITQSPKYLFRKEGQNVTLSCEQNLNHDAMYWYRQDPGQGLRLIYYSQIVNDFQKGDIAEGYSVSREKKESFPLTVTSAQKNPTAFYLCASKNPWTGEGGYTFGSGTRLTVV.

The chain employs TRBV7-2 and TRBJ1-6; no definite D call. With 2 bases removed from V and 0 bases from J, the gap between germline ends came to 11 bases. This CDR3 is 17 amino acids long. CDR1 is SGHTA and CDR2 is FQGNSA in the germline V gene. CDR3 protein: CASSLRQRSSYNSPLHF. DNA for the CDR3: TGTGCCAGCAGCTTAAGGCAGCGGAGCTCCTATAATTCACCCCTCCACTTT.

This clonotype was found once. This chain joins TRBV28 and TRBJ2-2; possibly TRBD2 for D (6 bases). V was cut by 0 bases and J by 4 bases, with 6 bases left in between. The CDR3 consists of 14 residues. Germline V gene data show CDR1 as MDHEN and CDR2 as SYDVKM. The CDR3 DNA reads TGTGCCAGCAGTTTATGGGGGGGCACCGGGGAGCTGTTTTTT. This translates into CASSLWGGTGELFF.

V gene TRBV5-1 combines with J gene TRBJ2-1, with 9 bases aligning to TRBD1. With 4 bases clipped from V and 7 bases from J, the junction kept 18 bases outside the gene matches. This CDR3 has 18 residues. The germline V gene has CDR1 SGHRS and CDR2 YFSETQ. Here the CDR3 reads CASSRLWGQGAKCNEQFF. In nucleotides, the CDR3 is TGCGCCAGCAGCCGTCTATGGGGACAGGGAGCGAAGTGTAATGAGCAGTTCTTC.

The chain employs TRBV20-1 and TRBJ1-1; tentative D call: TRBD1 (5 bases). V was cut by 6 bases and J by 4 bases, with 15 bases left in between. The length of the CDR3 is 13 residues. Germline lookup yields CDR1 DFQATT and CDR2 SNEGSKA (reference sequence). Here the CDR3 reads CSAPEPGTTEAFF. The CDR3 DNA follows: TGCAGTGCCCCAGAGCCAGGGACCACTGAAGCTTTCTTT.

The gene calls are TRBV28 and TRBJ2-7; possibly TRBD1 for D (5 bases). The germline CDR1 and CDR2 sequences are MDHEN and SYDVKM. There are 14 residues in the CDR3. V lost 4 bases and J lost 6, with 16 bases in between. The CDR3 region has the DNA TGTGCCAGCAGTTGGGGCAGGGTGGGTTTCGAGCAGTACTTC. It encodes CASSWGRVGFEQYF.

V and J are TRBV28 and TRBJ1-2; 7 nucleotides match TRBD1. The CDR3 has 14 residues. Unmatched junction bases numbered 4, after V lost 6 bases and J lost 0 bases. Looked up from germline, CDR1 is MDHEN and CDR2 is SYDVKM. CDR3 sequence reads: CASRTGQTNYGYTF. CDR3 bases: TGTGCCAGCAGGACGGGACAGACTAACTATGGCTACACCTTC.

This clonotype was detected a few times. The chain carries TRBV10-3 and TRBJ1-1; the D gene is possibly TRBD1 (5 bases). The CDR3 is 16 residues long. The germline V and J ends were trimmed by 4 bases and 4 bases, with 19 bases remaining between them. Germline V gene sequence: CDR1 ENHRY, CDR2 SYGVKD. The CDR3 nucleotides are TGTGCCATCAGTGGGAGGTTTCCGGGACGGGTCACTGAAGCTTTCTTT. Its translation: CAISGRFPGRVTEAFF.

The DNA for the CDR3 is TGCAGTGCTAGCAACTGGACAGTATCCTACGAGCAGTACTTC. This translates into CSASNWTVSYEQYF. V usage is TRBV20-1 and J usage is TRBJ2-7; D might be TRBD1 (6 bases). V shed 3 bases and J shed 1 base, with 13 bases lying between them. The CDR3 is 14 amino acids. From germline, CDR1 is DFQATT and CDR2 SNEGSKA (reference sequence).

This clonotype was recorded only once. J is TRBJ2-1 and V is TRBV4-2, with 9 bases aligning to TRBD1. The V gene end was trimmed by 3 bases and the J gene end by 0 bases; junction bases not matched to a gene: 0. Germline-derived CDR1 and CDR2 are LGHNA and YNFKEQ. This CDR3 region has 15 residues. The DNA of the CDR3 is TGTGCCAGCAGCCAGACAGGGGGCTCCTACAATGAGCAGTTCTTC. Its translation is CASSQTGGSYNEQFF.

Here the CDR3 DNA reads TGTGCCAGCAGCTTAACAACCGAGCAGTACTTC. As protein: CASSLTTEQYF. The rearrangement uses TRBV7-9 and TRBJ2-7; no firm D call. Germline-derived CDR1 and CDR2 are SEHNR and FQNEAQ (reference sequence). The CDR3 length is 11 residues. The V and J ends lost 2 bases and 6 bases respectively, with 5 bases between them. The full variable domain, with the rest looked up from reference TRBV7-9 and TRBJ2-7, is DTGVSQNPRHKITKRGQNVTFRCDPISEHNRLYWYRQTLGQGPEFLTYFQNEAQLEKSRLLSDRFSAERPKGSFSTLEIQRTEQGDSAMYLCASSLTTEQYFGPGTRLTVT.

The chain carries TRBV29-1 and TRBJ2-4, with D possibly TRBD2 on 7 matching bases. The CDR3 has 13 residues. The germline V gene encodes CDR1 SQVTM and CDR2 ANQGSEA. The germline V and J ends were trimmed by 6 bases and 5 bases, with 14 bases remaining between them. For the CDR3, the DNA is TGCAGCGTGTGGGGCGGGGGCGAAAACATTCAGTACTTC. Its protein is CSVWGGGENIQYF.

This chain connects TRBV4-2 to TRBJ2-5; 10 positions match TRBD2. The V and J ends lost 3 bases and 5 bases, in that order; junction bases with no gene match: 9. Germline V CDR1 and CDR2: LGHNA, YNFKEQ. The CDR3 is made up of 16 amino acids. In nucleotides, the CDR3 is TGTGCCAGCAGCCAGGGCGGTAGCGGGGGGCCGGAGACCCAGTACTTC. Translating it yields CASSQGGSGGPETQYF.

This sequence joins TRBV28 and TRBJ1-1; D remains unclear. Germline CDR1 MDHEN, CDR2 SYDVKM. The CDR3 consists of 14 residues. Trimming removed 6 bases from V and 4 bases from J, with 15 bases in between. This CDR3 reads CASSRGGLSTEAFF. In nucleotides, the CDR3 is TGTGCCAGCAGCCGTGGAGGCCTGAGCACTGAAGCTTTCTTT.

CDR3 nucleotides: TGTGCTAGTGGTGAAGAGTTCGGGGGGAAATCAGTGGCAGATACGCAGTATTTT. The encoded protein is CASGEEFGGKSVADTQYF. V is TRBV12-5 and J is TRBJ2-3, with 7 nucleotides matching TRBD2. The CDR3 is 18 amino acids. Germline CDR1 is LGHNT and CDR2 is FRNRAP. The V segment lost 5 bases and the J segment 4 bases; nucleotides outside the gene matches: 18. Combining the CDR3 with reference TRBV12-5 and TRBJ2-3 gives the whole variable domain DARVTQTPRHKVTEMGQEVTMRCQPILGHNTVFWYRQTMMQGLELLAYFRNRAPLDDSGMPKDRFSAEMPDATLATLKIQPSEPRDSAVYFCASGEEFGGKSVADTQYFGPGTRLTVL.

This chain connects TRBV12-3 or TRBV12-4 to TRBJ2-1; a possible D gene is TRBD2 (6 bases). With 4 bases removed from V and 12 bases from J, the gap between germline ends came to 7 bases. The CDR3 runs to 10 residues. CDR3 DNA: TGTGCCAGCAGTTCTAGCGTGCAGTTCTTC. It is translated as CASSSSVQFF.

The rearrangement links TRBV12-3 or TRBV12-4 to TRBJ1-1; no definite D call. V gave up 5 bases and J gave up 4 bases, with 14 bases separating them. There are 14 residues in the CDR3. CDR3 sequence (DNA): TGTGCCAGCAGTCCTGTCCTCACCGGCACTGAAGCTTTCTTT. Translating gives CASSPVLTGTEAFF.

The chain links TRBV7-2 to TRBJ2-3; 10 positions agree with TRBD2. Trimming removed 5 bases from V and 6 bases from J; junction bases left unmatched: 11. The CDR3 is 16 residues long. CDR1 and CDR2 from the germline V gene are SGHTA and FQGNSA. The CDR3 DNA is TGTGCCAGCAGCCTTTCAAGCGGGGGGGGATGGGATACGCAGTATTTT. Its protein is CASSLSSGGGWDTQYF.

CDR3 loop: CAIRGDRGAYEQYF. CDR3 nucleotides: TGTGCCATCAGGGGGGACAGGGGAGCCTACGAGCAGTACTTC. The V and J genes are TRBV10-3 and TRBJ2-7, with 10 bases lining up with TRBD1. The J segment lost 2 bases and the V segment lost 6 bases, leaving 4 bases of the junction unmatched. Per germline, CDR1 ENHRY and CDR2 SYGVKD. The CDR3 loop spans 14 amino acids.

The CDR3 DNA follows: TGTGCCAGCAGTTACTCGACCAGATCAGCTAACTATGGCTACACCTTC. Protein sequence: CASSYSTRSANYGYTF. This sequence joins TRBV6-5 and TRBJ1-2; D gene uncertain. V lost 0 bases and J 0 bases, leaving 11 bases between the germline ends. The CDR3 consists of 16 residues. Germline CDR1 reads MNHEY; CDR2 reads SVGAGI.

The chain combines TRBV6-2 or TRBV6-3 with TRBJ2-7, with 8 nucleotides matching TRBD2. Germline V CDR1 and CDR2: MNHEY, SVGEGT. The CDR3 length is 15 residues. V lost 6 bases to trimming and J lost 0 bases; unmatched junction nucleotides: 7. The CDR3 reads CASSPRGGRSYEQYF. CDR3 bases: TGTGCCAGCAGCCCCCGGGGGGGCCGCTCCTACGAGCAGTACTTC.

The CDR3 loop is CSVKQGFQETQYF. CDR3 bases: TGCAGCGTCAAACAGGGTTTCCAGGAGACCCAGTACTTC. This sequence joins TRBV29-1 and TRBJ2-5; D is perhaps TRBD1 (6 bases). The V gene lost 6 bases and the J gene lost 5 bases, with 16 bases spanning the gap. Germline CDR1 SQVTM, CDR2 ANQGSEA. The CDR3 spans 13 residues.

This chain uses TRBV5-1 with TRBJ2-3; TRBD1 aligns across 8 bases. The CDR3 consists of 16 residues. CDR1 is SGHRS and CDR2 is YFSETQ in the germline V gene. The junction had 4 bases not matched to a gene; V was cut back by 1 base and J by 0 bases. CDR3 nucleotide sequence: TGCGCCAGCAGCTTGTCTAACAGGGGGAGCACAGATACGCAGTATTTT. Encoded protein: CASSLSNRGSTDTQYF. Filled out from reference TRBV5-1 and TRBJ2-3, the complete variable domain reads KAGVTQTPRYLIKTRGQQVTLSCSPISGHRSVSWYQQTPGQGLQFLFEYFSETQRNKGNFPGRFSGRQFSNSRSEMNVSTLELGDSALYLCASSLSNRGSTDTQYFGPGTRLTVL.

The chain uses TRBV29-1 and TRBJ1-1; D unresolved. V lost 7 bases, J lost 0 bases, and 12 bases lay in between. The CDR3 runs to 13 residues. CDR1 is SQVTM and CDR2 is ANQGSEA in the germline V gene. CDR3 bases: TGCAGCGCCCGTCCGGGGTTGAACACTGAAGCTTTCTTT. Translation gives CSARPGLNTEAFF.

The rearrangement joins TRBV12-3 or TRBV12-4 to TRBJ2-6; tentatively, D is TRBD1 (5 bases). The V end was cut by 4 bases, the J end by 2 bases, with 9 bases between. This CDR3 comprises 15 residues. CDR3 coding DNA: TGTGCCAGCAGTTCTGCCAGGGCTGGGGCCAACGTCCTGACTTTC. This sequence encodes CASSSARAGANVLTF.